What follows describes a single T cell receptor beta chain. These data come from a study of blood T cell repertoires in COVID-19. Study at large: The origin of the acute and convalescent COVID-19 samples was the United States, Italy and Spain. The analysed material was cDNA or gDNA that came from T cells, B-cell-depleted T cells, or PBMCs.

As handled by the study authors: From reference gene primer amplification, estimates of nucleated cell counts were derived. Measured with immunoSEQ multiplex PCR; TCRdb has only the in-frame clones, and not every one. V and J calls and clone size follow that table, whereas D and trimming were derived from the DNA. The table lists 250,000 to 300,000 clones, 70% to 90% of them singletons. Material: peripheral blood. This receptor was identified in a man aged 30-40 years with active or convalescent COVID-19.

DNA of the CDR3: TGTGCCAGCAGCGCGGGACTAGAAAGGGGGCAGTACTTC. Translating gives CASSAGLERGQYF. The rearrangement joins TRBV2 to TRBJ2-7, with 8 bases identical to TRBD2. V gave up 6 bases and J gave up 9 bases; unmatched junction bases: 10. This CDR3 has 13 residues. CDR1 SNHLY and CDR2 FYNNEI come from the germline V gene.